This T cell receptor beta chain was recovered during a study of blood T cell repertoires in COVID-19. In this sample, this clone turned up once. The CDR3 has 14 residues. Trimming removed 2 bases from V and 3 bases from J, with 9 bases in between. The germline V gene encodes CDR1 SGDLS and CDR2 YYNGEE. Repertoires were generated with immunoSEQ multiplex PCR, while TCRdb's copy carries only in-frame clones and drops some. The data contain some 78,000 clones, about 89% of them singletons. The J gene is TRBJ2-1, the V gene TRBV9; a possible D gene is TRBD1 (6 bases). The TCR comes from a man in his 70s with active or convalescent COVID-19. Input material: peripheral blood. This CDR3 is CASSVGANYNEQFF. The CDR3 DNA sequence: TGTGCCAGCAGCGTGGGGGCTAACTACAATGAGCAGTTCTTC.